These 15 T cell receptor beta chains came from one sample sequenced in a study of blood T cell repertoires in COVID-19. Using immunoSEQ multiplex PCR, the repertoire was profiled, and TCRdb retains in-frame clones only, with some absent. The data show approximately 440,000 clones, with about nine tenths seen just once and about 0.63% held by the top ten. The specimen sequenced was PBMCs or T cells enriched from blood (not recorded which). These receptor sequences come from a young man who had recovered from COVID-19.

V and J are TRBV10-3 and TRBJ1-2; D is ambiguous. V lost 1 base, J lost 8 bases, and 5 bases lay in between. The CDR3 length is 11 residues. The V gene's germline CDR1 is ENHRY and CDR2 SYGVKD. The CDR3 nucleotides are TGTGCCATCAGTGAGTTCTCGGGCTACACCTTC. It translates to CAISEFSGYTF.

The rearrangement links TRBV19 to TRBJ1-5; D is perhaps TRBD1 (5 bases). Trimming cost V 8 bases and J 4 bases, with 18 bases left between them. Per germline, CDR1 LNHDA and CDR2 SQIVND (reference sequence). CDR3 size: 15 residues. The CDR3 DNA reads TGTGCCAGTGCGTCTTGGACGCAGGGAAATCAGCCCCAGCATTTT. It is translated as CASASWTQGNQPQHF.

V is TRBV4-2 and J is TRBJ1-4; a possible D gene is TRBD1 (5 bases). The CDR3 length is 19 residues. Germline-derived CDR1 and CDR2 are LGHNA and YNFKEQ. The V gene lost 3 bases and the J gene lost 8 bases, with 28 bases spanning the gap. CDR3 DNA sequence: TGTGCCAGCAGCCACCAATGGGAGGACACGGCCAGAGGAGGGGAAAAACTGTTTTTT. Translated, it gives CASSHQWEDTARGGEKLFF.

The chain joins TRBV4-1 to TRBJ2-5; 11 bases are shared with TRBD2. The CDR3 length is 16 residues. V shed 3 bases, J shed 5 bases, and the junction held 8 bases outside the gene matches. In germline, CDR1 is MGHRA, CDR2 YSYEKL. CDR3 coding DNA: TGCGCCAGCAGCCAGGCGGGGACTAGCGGTGAGGAGACCCAGTACTTC. Amino acids: CASSQAGTSGEETQYF.

The rearrangement links TRBV6-5 to TRBJ2-3; TRBD2 is a possible D gene (6 bases). This CDR3 has 15 amino acids. Germline assignment: CDR1 MNHEY and CDR2 SVGAGI. V shed 6 bases and J shed 4 bases, with 17 bases lying between them. CDR3 coding DNA: TGTGCCAGCAGCCCGGGGGACGTTCGGGCAGATACGCAGTATTTT. This translates into CASSPGDVRADTQYF.

The V and J genes are TRBV9 and TRBJ1-6; no clear D. Germline V lookup: CDR1 SGDLS, CDR2 YYNGEE. The V and J ends lost 4 bases and 7 bases respectively, with 9 bases between them. This CDR3 spans 13 amino acids. The CDR3 coding sequence is TGTGCCAGCAGCCCGGGAGGGAATTCACCCCTCCACTTT. It yields the protein CASSPGGNSPLHF.

The V and J genes are TRBV7-2 and TRBJ2-3; TRBD2 aligns across 7 bases. With V trimmed by 5 bases and J by 0 bases, 14 bases remained unmatched. The CDR3 spans 18 residues. Germline assignment: CDR1 SGHTA and CDR2 FQGNSA. For the CDR3, the DNA is TGTGCCAGCAGCCACCGCCTAGCGGCACTCGCTAGCACAGATACGCAGTATTTT. Its protein product is CASSHRLAALASTDTQYF.

This rearrangement joins TRBV30 to TRBJ1-3, with 11 nucleotides matching TRBD1. CDR3 size: 17 residues. In germline, CDR1 is GTSNPN, CDR2 SVGIG (reference sequence). V shed 4 bases and J 0 bases; nucleotides not matched to a gene: 8. This CDR3 reads CAWKAGTGGSSGNTIYF. The CDR3 DNA sequence: TGTGCCTGGAAAGCCGGGACAGGGGGATCCTCTGGAAACACCATATATTTT.

The chain links TRBV3-1 (or the pseudogene TRBV3-2) to TRBJ2-1; tentative D call: TRBD2 (5 bases). The CDR3 runs to 12 residues. Deletions cut 5 bases from V and 9 bases from J, with 11 bases between. In germline, CDR1 is LGHDT, CDR2 YNNKEL (reference sequence). As DNA, the CDR3 is TGTGCCAGCAGCTTACTAGTAACTGAGCAGTTCTTC. Amino acids: CASSLLVTEQFF.

CDR3 loop: CAWSYRGPSEQYF. CDR3 in DNA: TGTGCCTGGTCATACAGGGGGCCTTCCGAGCAGTACTTC. V and J are TRBV30 and TRBJ2-7; TRBD1 agrees at 9 bases. Trimming removed 5 bases from V and 6 bases from J; junction bases left unmatched: 8. This CDR3 has 13 amino acids. CDR1 is GTSNPN and CDR2 is SVGIG in the germline V gene (reference sequence).

The V call is TRBV5-4, the J call TRBJ1-6; 9 bases are shared with TRBD1. The CDR3 sequence is 16 residues long. Germline V gene sequence: CDR1 SGHNT, CDR2 YYREEE (reference sequence). V dropped 0 bases and J dropped 7; count of bases not matched to a gene: 5. In DNA form, the CDR3 reads TGTGCCAGCAGCTTGGGGGCACAGGGGGCGAATTCACCCCTCCACTTT. This gives the protein CASSLGAQGANSPLHF. The full variable domain, in which reference TRBV5-4 and TRBJ1-6 provide the parts outside the CDR3, is ETGVTQSPTHLIKTRGQQVTLRCSSQSGHNTVSWYQQALGQGPQFIFQYYREEENGRGNFPPRFSGLQFPNYSSELNVNALELDDSALYLCASSLGAQGANSPLHFGNGTRLTVT.

The table lists this clone with a count of one. The chain employs TRBV5-1 and TRBJ2-2, with 7 nucleotides matching TRBD1. Unmatched junction bases numbered 5, after V lost 4 bases and J lost 2 bases. Germline CDR1 and CDR2: SGHRS and YFSETQ. This CDR3 is 15 amino acids long. The CDR3 DNA sequence: TGCGCCAGCAGCACGCAGGGGGACAACACCGGGGAGCTGTTTTTT. This sequence encodes CASSTQGDNTGELFF. Combining the CDR3 with reference TRBV5-1 and TRBJ2-2 gives the whole variable domain KAGVTQTPRYLIKTRGQQVTLSCSPISGHRSVSWYQQTPGQGLQFLFEYFSETQRNKGNFPGRFSGRQFSNSRSEMNVSTLELGDSALYLCASSTQGDNTGELFFGEGSRLTVL.

The chain couples TRBV10-3 to TRBJ1-3, with D possibly being TRBD1 (6 bases). Per the germline V gene, CDR1 is ENHRY and CDR2 is SYGVKD. This CDR3 region has 13 residues. Trimming took 10 bases from V and 2 from J, leaving 12 bases between them. The CDR3 nucleotides are TGTGCCACACAGGGAGTGCCTGGAAACACCATATATTTT. The encoded protein is CATQGVPGNTIYF.

The rearrangement links TRBV19 to TRBJ1-6, with D possibly matching TRBD1 (5 bases). Trimming shortened V by 5 bases and J by 8 bases, and 22 bases separated the two germline ends. The CDR3 has 17 residues. The germline gives CDR1 LNHDA, CDR2 SQIVND (reference sequence). This CDR3 is CASSALLTGSRHSPLHF. The DNA of the CDR3 is TGTGCCAGTAGTGCTCTACTTACAGGTTCCCGACATTCACCCCTCCACTTT. The full variable domain, in which reference TRBV19 and TRBJ1-6 provide the parts outside the CDR3, is DGGITQSPKYLFRKEGQNVTLSCEQNLNHDAMYWYRQDPGQGLRLIYYSQIVNDFQKGDIAEGYSVSREKKESFPLTVTSAQKNPTAFYLCASSALLTGSRHSPLHFGNGTRLTVT.

V gene TRBV2 combines with J gene TRBJ2-2; TRBD2 matches 7 bases. The CDR3 extends over 15 amino acids. J gave up 5 bases and V 9 bases, and 12 bases lay outside the gene matches. The V gene's germline CDR1 is SNHLY and CDR2 FYNNEI. This chain's CDR3 is CASRTSAKGTGELFF. As DNA, the CDR3 is TGTGCCAGTCGAACTAGCGCCAAGGGTACCGGGGAGCTGTTTTTT.